This T cell receptor (beta chain) came from a study of CD8+ T cells in alopecia areata. Treatment noted: oral pan-JAK inhibitor, 5-10 mg twice daily. Trimming shortened V by 0 bases and J by 6 bases, and 12 bases separated the two germline ends. Germline V CDR1 and CDR2: SGHRS, YFSETQ. This CDR3 has 14 residues. Sequencing templates came from extracted RNA that was reverse transcribed into cDNA. TCRdb's table, derived via immunoSEQ multiplex PCR, lists solely in-frame clones and lacks some. The sample has roughly 280,000 clones; about 62% are singletons. The sequence came from a human donor with alopecia areata. V gene TRBV5-1 combines with J gene TRBJ1-2; D remains ambiguous. Sequencing used CD4+ T cells sorted from blood, obtained at week 52, from a patient treated with tofacitinib. The chain's CDR3 is CASSLAASEDGYTF. In nucleotides, the CDR3 is TGCGCCAGCAGCTTGGCGGCGTCCGAAGATGGCTACACCTTC.